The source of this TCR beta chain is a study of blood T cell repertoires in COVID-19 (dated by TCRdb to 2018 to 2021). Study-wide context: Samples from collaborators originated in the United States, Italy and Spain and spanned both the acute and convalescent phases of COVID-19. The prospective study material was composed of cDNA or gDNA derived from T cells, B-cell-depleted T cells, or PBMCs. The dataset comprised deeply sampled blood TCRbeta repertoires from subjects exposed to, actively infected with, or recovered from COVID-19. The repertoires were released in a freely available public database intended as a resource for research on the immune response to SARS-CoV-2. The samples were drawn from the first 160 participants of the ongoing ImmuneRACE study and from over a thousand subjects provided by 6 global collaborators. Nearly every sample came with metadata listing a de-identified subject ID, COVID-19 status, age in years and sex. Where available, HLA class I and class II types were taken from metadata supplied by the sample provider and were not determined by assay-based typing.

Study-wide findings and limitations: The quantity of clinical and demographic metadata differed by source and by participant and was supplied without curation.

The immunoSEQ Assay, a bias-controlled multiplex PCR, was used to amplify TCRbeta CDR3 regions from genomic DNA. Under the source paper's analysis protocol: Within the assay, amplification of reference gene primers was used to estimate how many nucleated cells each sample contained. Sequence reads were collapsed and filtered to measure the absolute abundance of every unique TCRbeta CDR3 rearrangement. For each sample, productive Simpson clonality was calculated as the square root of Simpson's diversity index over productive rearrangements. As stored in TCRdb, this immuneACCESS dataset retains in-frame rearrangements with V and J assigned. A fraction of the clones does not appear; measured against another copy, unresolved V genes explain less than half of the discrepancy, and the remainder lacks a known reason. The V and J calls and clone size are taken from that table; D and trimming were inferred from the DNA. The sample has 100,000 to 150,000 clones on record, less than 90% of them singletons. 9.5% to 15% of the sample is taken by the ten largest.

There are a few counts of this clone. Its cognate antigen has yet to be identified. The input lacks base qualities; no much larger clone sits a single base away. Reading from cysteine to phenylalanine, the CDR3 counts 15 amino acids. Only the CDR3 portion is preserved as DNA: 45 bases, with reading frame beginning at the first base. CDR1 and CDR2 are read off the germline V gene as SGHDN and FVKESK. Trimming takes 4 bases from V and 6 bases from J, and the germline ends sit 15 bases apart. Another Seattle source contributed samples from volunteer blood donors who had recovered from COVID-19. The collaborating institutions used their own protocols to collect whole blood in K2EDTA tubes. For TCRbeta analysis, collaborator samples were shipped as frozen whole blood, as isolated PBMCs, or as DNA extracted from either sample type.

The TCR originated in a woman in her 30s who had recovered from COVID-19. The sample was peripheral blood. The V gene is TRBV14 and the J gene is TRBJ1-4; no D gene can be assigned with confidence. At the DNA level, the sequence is TGTGCCAGCAGCCCCGGACTCGACCGGGATGAAAAACTGTTTTTT. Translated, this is CASSPGLDRDEKLFF. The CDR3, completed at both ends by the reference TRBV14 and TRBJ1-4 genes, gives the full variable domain EAGVTQFPSHSVIEKGQTVTLRCDPISGHDNLYWYRRVMGKEIKFLLHFVKESKQDESGMPNNRFLAERTGGTYSTLKVQPAELEDSGVYFCASSPGLDRDEKLFFGSGTQLSVL.